This entry lists 18 T cell receptor beta chains sequenced from one sample in a study of patients and donors after allogeneic stem cell transplantation. In TCRdb, the RT-PCR reads were re-called with MiXCR into one record per CDR3 protein. Among about 410,000 distinct CDR3 sequences listed, approximately 16% were seen once. The sequenced material came from blood, either unsorted or a sorted T cell fraction (not recorded which). The receptors were gathered from a human donor who was either an allogeneic HSCT recipient or a stem cell or donor lymphocyte infusion donor (not recorded which). It is not recorded whose cells these are; they may come from a transplant donor.

This clonotype was seen more than once but under ten times. The chain employs TRBV4-3 and TRBJ1-2; D is unclear. The germline V gene has CDR1 LGHNA and CDR2 YSLEER. This CDR3 has 14 amino acids. V dropped 1 base and J dropped 8 bases, with 14 bases sitting between them. CDR3 coding DNA: TGCGCCAGCAGCCAAGTTCCGAATGGGATCGGCTACACCTTC. Translated, it gives CASSQVPNGIGYTF.

This clonotype was observed a few times. The CDR3 region has the DNA TGTGCCACCAGCCCCCAGGGGGTAAGTGGGCAGCCCCAGCATTTT. The encoded protein is CATSPQGVSGQPQHF. This chain uses TRBV15 with TRBJ1-5; TRBD1 matches 7 bases. Germline V lookup: CDR1 LNHNV, CDR2 YYDKDF (reference sequence). The CDR3 is 15 residues long. J gave up 7 bases and V 5 bases, and 11 bases lay outside the gene matches.

There are a few counts of this clonotype. The V and J genes are TRBV7-9 and TRBJ1-5; weak D call: TRBD1 (5 bases). Trimming removed 4 bases from V and 7 bases from J, with 14 bases in between. CDR3 length: 14 residues. CDR1 and CDR2 from the germline V gene are SEHNR and FQNEAQ (reference sequence). The CDR3 DNA follows: TGTGCCAGCAGCTCAGGGATCCCCGGCCAGCCCCAGCATTTT. Protein sequence: CASSSGIPGQPQHF. Based on the CDR3 plus reference TRBV7-9 and TRBJ1-5, the full variable domain is DTGVSQNPRHKITKRGQNVTFRCDPISEHNRLYWYRQTLGQGPEFLTYFQNEAQLEKSRLLSDRFSAERPKGSFSTLEIQRTEQGDSAMYLCASSSGIPGQPQHFGDGTRLSIL.

This clonotype was recorded a few times. This chain connects TRBV11-2 to TRBJ2-3; D is undetermined. This CDR3 region has 13 residues. Per the germline V gene, CDR1 is SGHAT and CDR2 is FQNNGV. V was clipped by 2 bases and J by 6 bases, with 9 bases between them. For the CDR3, the DNA is TGTGCCAGCAGCTTATTGTTCCCGGATACGCAGTATTTT. Residues: CASSLLFPDTQYF.

The chain is built from TRBV20-1 and TRBJ2-3; TRBD1 matches 7 bases. CDR1 is DFQATT, CDR2 SNEGSKA, per germline (reference sequence). CDR3 length equals 13 residues. V dropped 6 bases and J dropped 2; count of bases not matched to a gene: 5. The DNA of the CDR3 is TGCAGTGCAAGGGGGCAGAACACAGATACGCAGTATTTT. This encodes CSARGQNTDTQYF.

The chain has TRBV6-5 and TRBJ2-3; no definite D call. The CDR3 consists of 12 residues. Germline CDR1 and CDR2: MNHEY and SVGAGI. Trimming removed 5 bases at V and 8 bases at J, with 11 bases between. DNA of the CDR3: TGTGCCAGCAGTCCCAGAAGTGGTACGCAGTATTTT. Its translation: CASSPRSGTQYF.

This chain joins TRBV30 and TRBJ1-5; D unclear. Between the trimmed V and J ends, which lost 0 bases and 7 bases, there was a span of 10 bases. The CDR3 is 13 amino acids. Germline CDR1 reads GTSNPN; CDR2 reads SVGIG (reference sequence). CDR3 sequence: CAWSVRGKQPQHF. The DNA for the CDR3 is TGTGCCTGGAGTGTAAGAGGGAAACAGCCCCAGCATTTT.

This clonotype appeared many times. The chain joins TRBV29-1 to TRBJ2-1; 7 nucleotides match TRBD2. The V segment lost 1 base and the J segment 7 bases; nucleotides outside the gene matches: 4. Germline values: CDR1 SQVTM, CDR2 ANQGSEA. The CDR3 sequence is 13 residues long. The CDR3 reads CSVEGNGGNEQFF. The CDR3 DNA is TGCAGCGTTGAAGGGAACGGGGGGAATGAGCAGTTCTTC.

This clonotype was seen a handful of times. The rearrangement joins TRBV7-9 to TRBJ2-3; 7 positions agree with TRBD2. This CDR3 spans 16 amino acids. CDR1 and CDR2 (germline): SEHNR, FQNEAQ (reference sequence). J gave up 6 bases and V 6 bases, and 15 bases lay outside the gene matches. CDR3 loop: CASSLLSPGGGDTQYF. CDR3 DNA sequence: TGTGCCAGCAGTCTCTTATCCCCGGGAGGAGGGGATACGCAGTATTTT.

This clonotype was observed a handful of times. V is TRBV20-1 and J is TRBJ2-1; weak D call: TRBD1 (6 bases). Trimming shortened V by 4 bases and J by 8 bases, and 18 bases separated the two germline ends. The germline gives CDR1 DFQATT, CDR2 SNEGSKA (reference sequence). The CDR3 covers 14 residues. CDR3 residues: CSAIGGITLDEQFF. The CDR3 bases are TGCAGTGCTATAGGGGGAATTACTTTGGATGAGCAGTTCTTC.

In its sample, this clonotype was seen a few times. The CDR3 DNA reads as TGTGCCAGCAGCTCCCTACTAGCGGGAGATGGCAATGAGCAGTTCTTC. It encodes CASSSLLAGDGNEQFF. The genes are TRBV7-9 and TRBJ2-1, with 11 positions matching TRBD2. Germline V gives CDR1 SEHNR, CDR2 FQNEAQ (reference sequence). V was pared by 4 bases and J by 6 bases, with 8 bases of the junction left unmatched. CDR3 length: 16 amino acids.

The table lists this clonotype with a few counts. This chain uses TRBV20-1 with TRBJ1-2, with D uncertain. This CDR3 is built from 10 residues. The germline V gene encodes CDR1 DFQATT and CDR2 SNEGSKA (reference sequence). Trimming pared 5 bases from V and 8 bases from J, leaving 9 bases between. CDR3 in DNA: TGCAGTGCTCCCTCTGGGGGCTACACCTTC. It encodes CSAPSGGYTF.

Turning to this clonotype: One junction end disagrees with the germline gene, perhaps due to a read error. J is TRBJ2-7 and V is TRBV5-1, with 11 bases identical to TRBD1. Germline-derived CDR1 and CDR2 are SGHRS and YFSETQ. The CDR3 has 12 amino acids. The CDR3 region is CASSPGTGGERF. The CDR3 DNA follows: TGCGCCAGCAGCCCCGGGACAGGGGGGGAGCGCTTC.

The rearrangement uses TRBV10-3 and TRBJ1-2, with 8 positions matching TRBD1. CDR1 and CDR2 (germline): ENHRY, SYGVKD. The CDR3 has 14 amino acids. V gave up 4 bases and J gave up 8 bases; unmatched junction bases: 9. For the CDR3, the DNA is TGTGCCATCAGTGGAATTGGACAGGGCGGAGGCTACACCTTC. Its translation is CAISGIGQGGGYTF.

This clonotype showed up just a few times. This chain links TRBV5-1 with TRBJ2-1, with 12 bases aligning to TRBD1. Germline V CDR1 and CDR2: SGHRS, YFSETQ. J lost 8 bases, V lost 4 bases, and 7 bases had no gene match. The CDR3 loop spans 15 amino acids. For the CDR3, the DNA is TGCGCCAGCAGCCGCCCCGGGACAGGGGGCCATGAGCAGTTCTTC. Amino acids: CASSRPGTGGHEQFF.

This chain uses TRBV2 with TRBJ2-5; TRBD1 might be the D (7 bases). The CDR3 runs 13 residues. The V gene lost 8 bases and the J gene lost 4 bases, with 14 bases spanning the gap. The germline V gene encodes CDR1 SNHLY and CDR2 FYNNEI. CDR3 amino acids: CASLQGGPETQYF. Written as DNA, the CDR3 is TGTGCCAGCCTCCAGGGGGGCCCAGAGACCCAGTACTTC.

The rearrangement links TRBV3-1 to TRBJ1-6, with D uncertain. Looked up from germline, CDR1 is LGHDT and CDR2 is YNNKEL (reference sequence). V was cut by 0 bases and J by 6 bases, with 9 bases left in between. CDR3 size: 15 residues. The CDR3, as DNA: TGTGCCAGCAGCCAAGATGTCGGCAGTAATTCACCCCTCCACTTT. As protein: CASSQDVGSNSPLHF. The full variable domain, in which reference TRBV3-1 and TRBJ1-6 provide the parts outside the CDR3, is DTAVSQTPKYLVTQMGNDKSIKCEQNLGHDTMYWYKQDSKKFLKIMFSYNNKELIINETVPNRFSPKSPDKAHLNLHINSLELGDSAVYFCASSQDVGSNSPLHFGNGTRLTVT.

The J gene is TRBJ2-7, the V gene TRBV6-1; D is possibly TRBD2 (6 bases). Germline CDR1 is MNHNS and CDR2 is SASEGT. CDR3 length: 15 amino acids. V lost 1 base, J lost 3 bases, and 13 bases lay in between. CDR3 amino acids: CASSEEEGSYYEQYF. The DNA of the CDR3 is TGTGCCAGCAGTGAAGAGGAGGGATCTTACTACGAGCAGTACTTC.